The rows below give T cell receptor beta chains drawn from one sample of a study of T cell changes during pregnancy in multiple sclerosis. Sequencing used immunoSEQ multiplex PCR; TCRdb keeps in-frame clones, though not all of them. This table has about 40,000 clones, 75% to 90% appearing once. Sequences were derived from peripheral blood, sampled in the first trimester of pregnancy. The receptors come from a female donor in good health, enrolled as a control in a pregnancy study. Both conserved end residues are part of each CDR3. The D gene is left open where the match is weak. Some rows have no size entry. The others give once, few or many, or a class for an expanded clone.

d_call	clone_size	j_call	v_call	cdr3_aa	cdr3_nt
TRBD2	-	TRBJ2-7	TRBV2	CASSPPPGLAGILYEQYF	TGTGCCAGCAGTCCCCCTCCGGGACTAGCGGGAATCCTCTACGAGCAGTACTTC
-	-	TRBJ2-7	TRBV6-5	CASGRDTLSEQYF	TGTGCCAGCGGGAGGGACACGCTCAGTGAGCAGTACTTC
-	-	TRBJ2-1	TRBV21-1	CASSKAPPSNSYNEQFF	TGTGCCAGCAGCAAAGCGCCCCCTAGTAACTCCTACAATGAGCAGTTCTTC
-	-	TRBJ1-5	TRBV7-9	CASSRTDSNQPQHF	TGTGCCAGCAGCCGGACAGATAGCAATCAGCCCCAGCATTTT
TRBD2	-	TRBJ2-1	TRBV5-1	CASTTSGLNEQFF	TGCGCCAGCACAACTAGCGGGTTGAATGAGCAGTTCTTC
TRBD1	-	TRBJ2-3	TRBV2	CASSDATGGFADTQYF	TGTGCCAGCAGTGATGCTACAGGGGGGTTTGCAGATACGCAGTATTTT
-	-	TRBJ2-2	TRBV5-4	CASSPRELGELFF	TGTGCCAGCAGTCCTCGGGAGTTGGGGGAGCTGTTTTTT
TRBD1	once	TRBJ1-1	TRBV5-4	CASSLGTGRGVNTEAFF	TGTGCCAGCAGCTTAGGGACAGGTCGAGGGGTGAACACTGAAGCTTTCTTT
TRBD2	-	TRBJ2-2	TRBV5-1	CASYPEAGVGLGELFF	TGCGCCAGCTACCCAGAAGCGGGAGTGGGGCTCGGGGAGCTGTTTTTT
TRBD2	-	TRBJ2-3	TRBV5-1	CASSFGLAGAHGTDTQYF	TGCGCCAGCAGCTTCGGACTAGCGGGGGCTCACGGCACAGATACGCAGTATTTT
TRBD2	-	TRBJ2-3	TRBV4-2	CASSQAPGGLKEADTQYF	TGTGCCAGCAGCCAAGCGCCGGGGGGGCTAAAAGAGGCAGATACGCAGTATTTT
TRBD1	-	TRBJ1-6	TRBV27	CASSLFRQGSSPLHF	TGTGCCAGCAGTTTGTTCCGACAGGGGAGTTCACCCCTCCACTTT
TRBD1	-	TRBJ1-2	TRBV29-1	CSVASPGGGGYTF	TGCAGCGTTGCTTCCCCAGGGGGTGGTGGCTACACCTTC
-	-	TRBJ2-7	TRBV21-1	CASSKVQGGYEQYF	TGTGCCAGCAGCAAAGTGCAGGGGGGCTACGAGCAGTACTTC
TRBD2	-	TRBJ2-7	TRBV9	CASSVGLAGDAMGYEQYF	TGTGCCAGCAGCGTAGGGCTAGCGGGAGACGCAATGGGCTACGAGCAGTACTTC
TRBD1	-	TRBJ2-7	TRBV30	CAWSGATGGNEQYF	TGTGCCTGGAGTGGGGCGACAGGGGGGAACGAGCAGTACTTC
TRBD2	-	TRBJ2-2	TRBV29-1	CSVGKTSGRNTGELFF	TGCAGCGTTGGTAAGACTAGCGGGAGGAACACCGGGGAGCTGTTTTTT
TRBD1	-	TRBJ2-2	TRBV9	CASSVEGQGNTGELFF	TGTGCCAGCAGCGTAGAGGGACAGGGGAACACCGGGGAGCTGTTTTTT
-	-	TRBJ1-1	TRBV19	CASTSLAGGRGAFF	TGTGCCAGTACCTCCCTGGCGGGGGGCCGAGGGGCTTTCTTT
-	-	TRBJ1-1	TRBV11-3	CASSSARRANTEAFF	TGTGCCAGCAGCTCCGCGAGGAGGGCGAACACTGAAGCTTTCTTT
-	-	TRBJ1-2	TRBV5-1	CASSAPGSSYTF	TGCGCCAGCAGCGCACCAGGGTCCAGCTACACCTTC
-	-	TRBJ2-2	TRBV4-1	CASRLAEGSAGELFF	TGCGCCAGCAGGTTAGCGGAAGGGAGCGCCGGGGAGCTGTTTTTT
-	-	TRBJ2-7	TRBV7-9	CASSYITSSYEQYF	TGTGCCAGCAGCTACATCACAAGCTCCTACGAGCAGTACTTC
TRBD2	few	TRBJ2-1	TRBV6-4	CASSDGTSGYNEQFF	TGTGCCAGCAGTGACGGGACTAGCGGGTACAATGAGCAGTTCTTC
-	-	TRBJ2-6	TRBV7-3	CASSYPGLSGANVLTF	TGTGCCAGCAGCTACCCGGGACTTAGTGGGGCCAACGTCCTGACTTTC
-	-	TRBJ2-7	TRBV27	CASSLSGLSYEQYF	TGTGCCAGCAGTTTGTCGGGACTCTCCTACGAGCAGTACTTC
TRBD2	-	TRBJ2-7	TRBV5-1	CASSLRTSGSSLGEQYF	TGCGCCAGCAGCTTGCGGACTAGCGGGAGTTCTTTAGGCGAGCAGTACTTC
TRBD1	-	TRBJ2-6	TRBV28	CASSLSGQGAGANVLTF	TGTGCCAGCAGTTTATCGGGACAGGGTGCGGGGGCCAACGTCCTGACTTTC
-	-	TRBJ2-7	TRBV7-6	CASSLATVYNPSSYEQYF	TGTGCCAGCAGCTTAGCGACAGTATACAACCCAAGCTCCTACGAGCAGTACTTC
TRBD1	-	TRBJ1-1	TRBV6-6	CASGSGTGLSTEAFF	TGTGCCAGCGGCTCCGGGACAGGGCTTTCCACTGAAGCTTTCTTT
TRBD1	-	TRBJ1-2	TRBV7-9	CASSPRTGPYGYTF	TGTGCCAGCAGCCCCCGGACAGGACCCTATGGCTACACCTTC
-	few	TRBJ1-5	TRBV4-2	CASSQEVEGYNQPQHF	TGTGCCAGCAGCCAAGAGGTCGAGGGATACAATCAGCCCCAGCATTTT
TRBD2	-	TRBJ2-3	TRBV9	CATSRRAAGGRSDTQYF	TGTGCCACCTCCCGAAGGGCAGCGGGGGGGAGGTCAGATACGCAGTATTTT
TRBD2	-	TRBJ2-3	TRBV11-2	CASSLLSGTTTDTQYF	TGTGCCAGCAGCTTACTGTCAGGGACTACCACAGATACGCAGTATTTT
TRBD2	once	TRBJ2-7	TRBV28	CASSLSGGQYF	TGTGCCAGCAGTTTATCGGGGGGGCAGTACTTC
-	-	TRBJ2-1	TRBV2	CASSFEELDLDEQFF	TGTGCCAGCAGTTTTGAGGAATTAGATCTCGATGAGCAGTTCTTC
-	-	TRBJ1-4	TRBV13	CASSTLQGTSGEKLFF	TGTGCCAGCAGCACCTTACAGGGAACGTCGGGTGAAAAACTGTTTTTT
-	-	TRBJ1-2	TRBV18	CASSPPQGSHYGYTF	TGTGCCAGCTCACCACCGCAGGGGTCTCACTATGGCTACACCTTC
-	-	TRBJ1-3	TRBV28	CASIIRVVNTIYF	TGTGCCAGCATAATACGGGTTGTAAACACCATATATTTT
-	-	TRBJ2-4	TRBV2	CASTGLTKNIQYF	TGTGCCAGCACGGGGTTGACCAAAAACATTCAGTACTTC
-	-	TRBJ2-5	TRBV5-5	CASSLGDRTRGETQYF	TGTGCCAGCAGCTTGGGAGACAGGACGAGAGGGGAGACCCAGTACTTC